In this sample, the clone carrying this T cell receptor beta chain turned up many times. Its antigen is currently unknown. The data belong to a study of response to subunit inactivated influenza vaccine. Study results and caveats: New T cells are recruited in small numbers by each seasonal influenza vaccination, according to the authors' suggestion.

A single record per CDR3 protein comes from TCRdb applying MiXCR to the RT-PCR reads. The data contain 700,000 to 800,000 distinct CDR3 sequences, around a sixth of them singletons. The specimen comprised PBMCs from blood, sampled less than 6 days after vaccination. This TCR was sampled from a man over 45 who received an inactivated influenza vaccine.

The CDR3 spells CASQAGFQETQYF. CDR3 DNA: TGTGCCAGCCAGGCAGGCTTTCAAGAGACCCAGTACTTC. This rearrangement joins TRBV12-3 or TRBV12-4 to TRBJ2-5; D is uncertain. Trimming cost V 8 bases and J 2 bases, with 12 bases left between them. This CDR3 has 13 residues.